These 10 T cell receptor beta chains originate from one sample sequenced in a study of PD-L1 blockade in urothelial cancer. Generated by immunoSEQ multiplex PCR, the TCRdb table keeps only in-frame clones and is missing some. The sample has 30,000 to 40,000 clones, over 75% seen once. The source was PBMCs, collected around atezolizumab (anti-PD-L1) treatment. Receptors were obtained from a man in his 70s with urothelial cancer.

The chain recombines TRBV5-1 with TRBJ2-1, with D perhaps TRBD1 (5 bases). The CDR3 is 19 amino acids. V gave up 0 bases and J gave up 6 bases, with 25 bases separating them. CDR1 and CDR2 (germline): SGHRS, YFSETQ. CDR3 protein: CASSLVWPSGQGWRNEQFF. For the CDR3, the DNA is TGCGCCAGCAGCTTGGTCTGGCCCTCAGGGCAGGGATGGCGCAATGAGCAGTTCTTC.

This chain connects TRBV6-5 to TRBJ2-5; possibly TRBD1 for D (6 bases). The V gene lost 6 bases and the J gene lost 2 bases, with 16 bases spanning the gap. The CDR3 is 15 residues long. CDR1 and CDR2 from the germline V gene are MNHEY and SVGAGI. This chain's CDR3 is CASSARQVGQETQYF. The DNA of the CDR3 is TGTGCCAGCAGCGCCCGACAGGTCGGGCAAGAGACCCAGTACTTC.

The chain links TRBV7-2 to TRBJ1-4; D not certain. This CDR3 comprises 17 residues. V was clipped by 2 bases and J by 0 bases, with 13 bases between them. From germline, CDR1 is SGHTA and CDR2 FQGNSA. The CDR3 loop reads CASSLSSFGATNEKLFF. CDR3 coding DNA: TGTGCCAGCAGCTTAAGCTCTTTCGGAGCAACTAATGAAAAACTGTTTTTT.

The DNA of the CDR3 is TGTGCCAGCAGCGGGACTAGCGGAAACAATGAGCAGTTCTTC. The encoded protein is CASSGTSGNNEQFF. The J gene is TRBJ2-1, the V gene TRBV5-4; 11 bases are a match to TRBD2. Germline loops: CDR1 SGHNT, CDR2 YYREEE (reference sequence). V lost 4 bases, J lost 5 bases, and 2 bases stayed unmatched. The CDR3 consists of 14 residues.

The rearrangement links TRBV5-1 to TRBJ2-1, with 9 bases identical to TRBD2. CDR3 length equals 16 residues. Germline V lookup: CDR1 SGHRS, CDR2 YFSETQ. The ends lost 1 base at V and 3 bases at J; junction bases unmatched: 5. The CDR3 nucleotides are TGCGCCAGCAGCTTGAGTACTAGCGGGTTCTACAATGAGCAGTTCTTC. Encoded protein: CASSLSTSGFYNEQFF.

The J gene is TRBJ2-2, the V gene TRBV7-3; 9 bases map to TRBD2. The CDR3 totals 15 residues. The junction had 3 bases not matched to a gene; V was cut back by 2 bases and J by 5 bases. Looked up from germline, CDR1 is SGHTA and CDR2 is FQGTGA. The CDR3 region has the DNA TGTGCCAGCAGCTTATTCGCGGGAGGGACCGGGGAGCTGTTTTTT. This codes for CASSLFAGGTGELFF. The variable domain in full, with the rest retrieved from reference TRBV7-3 and TRBJ2-2, is GAGVSQTPSNKVTEKGKYVELRCDPISGHTALYWYRQSLGQGPEFLIYFQGTGAADDSGLPNDRFFAVRPEGSVSTLKIQRTERGDSAVYLCASSLFAGGTGELFFGEGSRLTVL.

The chain combines TRBV9 with TRBJ1-1; the match to TRBD1 covers 8 bases. V lost 0 bases and J lost 0; bases outside the gene matches: 7. CDR1 is SGDLS and CDR2 is YYNGEE in the germline V gene. This CDR3 contains 17 residues. CDR3 DNA sequence: TGTGCCAGCAGCGTAGACCCAGGGGGCGGGATGAACACTGAAGCTTTCTTT. Translated: CASSVDPGGGMNTEAFF.

On this clone: The germline gene is not matched at one end of the junction; a read error may be the cause. The genes are TRBV18 and TRBJ2-7; 9 bases fit TRBD1. Germline V lookup: CDR1 KGHSH, CDR2 LQKENI. The CDR3 extends over 15 amino acids. This CDR3 reads CASSPTGGASFGFNF. The CDR3, as DNA: TGTGCCAGCTCACCAACAGGGGGCGCGTCATTTGGGTTTAACTTC.

This clone was observed a handful of times. J is TRBJ1-5 and V is TRBV5-1, with D possibly matching TRBD1 (6 bases). Looked up from germline, CDR1 is SGHRS and CDR2 is YFSETQ. The CDR3 extends over 15 amino acids. Between the trimmed V and J ends, which lost 0 bases and 1 base, there was a span of 8 bases. CDR3 coding DNA: TGCGCCAGCAGCTTGGCCGGACAGAGCAATCAGCCCCAGCATTTT. Translating it yields CASSLAGQSNQPQHF.

This clone came up a few times. The chain uses TRBV6-6 and TRBJ1-5; 8 nucleotides line up with TRBD1. V shed 2 bases and J 7 bases; nucleotides not matched to a gene: 7. Germline V gene sequence: CDR1 MNHNY, CDR2 SVGAGI (reference sequence). The CDR3 loop spans 15 amino acids. The CDR3 nucleotides read TGTGCCAGCAGTTACCCAATAGACAGGGGCCAGCCCCAGCATTTT. It specifies CASSYPIDRGQPQHF.